The 21 T cell receptor beta chains reported below all come from one sample, sequenced in a study of T cells in localized non-small cell lung cancer (dated by TCRdb to 2020 to 2022). Receptor amplification or capture employed the immunoSEQ multiplex PCR assay. TCRdb carries this immuneACCESS record with in-frame sequences only. Its versions omit some clonotypes, under half of them owing to an unresolved V gene in the studies checked, with the rest unexplained. The sample profile shows some 85,000 clones; about 78% of them were found once. Over 15% of the sample is taken by the ten largest. The source was PBMCs, collected before any cancer treatment. The receptors derive from a man aged 40 to 70 with stage II squamous cell lung carcinoma.

This clone was observed a handful of times. The chain links TRBV7-9 to TRBJ1-6; TRBD1 agrees at 8 bases. In germline, CDR1 is SEHNR, CDR2 FQNEAQ (reference sequence). The CDR3 has 13 amino acids. Trimming took 5 bases from V and 7 from J; bases not matched to a gene: 1. DNA for the CDR3: TGTGCCAGCAGCCAGGGGGCGAATTCACCCCTCCACTTT. The encoded protein is CASSQGANSPLHF.

The chain joins TRBV11-3 to TRBJ2-2, with D uncertain. Germline CDR1 SGHNT, CDR2 YENEEA. The V end was cut by 0 bases, the J end by 8 bases, with 4 bases between. This CDR3 comprises 12 residues. CDR3 DNA: TGTGCCAGCAGCTTAGAGGCTGGGGAGCTGTTTTTT. It is translated as CASSLEAGELFF.

The chain combines TRBV30 with TRBJ2-7, with 7 positions matching TRBD1. J was trimmed by 5 bases and V by 8 bases; bases with no gene match: 12. Germline V gives CDR1 GTSNPN, CDR2 SVGIG (reference sequence). This CDR3 region has 13 residues. The CDR3 loop reads CAHTGRGNHEQYF. The CDR3, as DNA: TGTGCCCATACGGGCAGGGGGAACCACGAGCAGTACTTC.

The V gene is TRBV7-9, the J gene TRBJ2-5; D possibly matches TRBD1 or TRBD2 (6 bases each). The germline CDR1 and CDR2 sequences are SEHNR and FQNEAQ (reference sequence). V was pared by 8 bases and J by 5 bases, with 21 bases between. This CDR3 region has 15 residues. The CDR3 DNA follows: TGTGCCAGCGGCGATAGAGGGGGGCCGGTGGAGACCCAGTACTTC. It encodes CASGDRGGPVETQYF.

CDR3 protein: CAWRTQGGPDTQYF. CDR3 DNA: TGTGCCTGGAGAACCCAAGGGGGACCAGATACGCAGTATTTT. The chain recombines TRBV30 with TRBJ2-3; TRBD1 might be the D (6 bases). CDR1 is GTSNPN, CDR2 SVGIG, per germline (reference sequence). The CDR3 is 14 amino acids. The V end lost 3 bases, the J end lost 4 bases, and 14 bases lay between the germline ends.

This clone was observed a handful of times. The chain carries TRBV4-2 and TRBJ1-5; the D is unclear. CDR3 length equals 16 residues. V was pared by 0 bases and J by 0 bases, with 9 bases between. Germline CDR1 and CDR2: LGHNA and YNFKEQ. The CDR3 nucleotides read TGTGCCAGCAGCCAAGATAGCAGTTATAGCAATCAGCCCCAGCATTTT. This translates into CASSQDSSYSNQPQHF.

This sequence joins TRBV7-8 and TRBJ2-7; 8 nucleotides agree with TRBD2. The CDR3 has 19 amino acids. The V gene end was trimmed by 1 base and the J gene end by 0 bases; junction bases not matched to a gene: 14. From germline, CDR1 is SGHVS and CDR2 FQNEAQ. This chain's CDR3 is CASSLVGLAGKGGSYEQYF. CDR3 coding DNA: TGTGCCAGCAGCTTAGTGGGTCTAGCGGGTAAGGGGGGCTCCTACGAGCAGTACTTC.

The CDR3 bases are TGTGCCAGCAGCTCAGGACAGGGCGGTGAGCAGTTCTTC. Translated, it gives CASSSGQGGEQFF. The gene calls are TRBV28 and TRBJ2-1; the match to TRBD1 covers 8 bases. The germline V gene has CDR1 MDHEN and CDR2 SYDVKM. The CDR3 runs 13 residues. Trimming removed 6 bases from V and 9 bases from J; junction bases left unmatched: 7.

This clone appeared a single time. This chain connects TRBV9 to TRBJ2-2, with 8 bases aligning to TRBD2. The J segment lost 1 base and the V segment lost 4 bases, leaving 9 bases of the junction unmatched. The CDR3 is 17 residues long. CDR1 is SGDLS and CDR2 is YYNGEE in the germline V gene. CDR3 sequence reads: CASSPRGSGGNTGELFF. In DNA form, the CDR3 reads TGTGCCAGCAGCCCTCGGGGGAGCGGGGGGAACACCGGGGAGCTGTTTTTT.

V is TRBV9 and J is TRBJ2-1; D possibly corresponds to TRBD2 (5 bases). This CDR3 region has 15 residues. The germline gives CDR1 SGDLS, CDR2 YYNGEE. Trimming stripped 1 base from V and 2 bases from J, with 10 bases between. CDR3: CASSVTRETYNEQFF. The CDR3 DNA reads TGTGCCAGCAGCGTAACTAGGGAAACCTACAATGAGCAGTTCTTC.

The chain combines TRBV7-8 with TRBJ1-5; D possibly corresponds to TRBD1 (5 bases). Trimming cost V 2 bases and J 0 bases, with 11 bases left between them. The germline V gene encodes CDR1 SGHVS and CDR2 FQNEAQ. The CDR3 has 16 amino acids. CDR3 loop: CASSLRGRDSNQPQHF. The CDR3 DNA sequence: TGTGCCAGCAGCTTAAGAGGCAGGGATAGCAATCAGCCCCAGCATTTT.

V and J are TRBV18 and TRBJ2-7, with 9 positions matching TRBD1. The CDR3 is made up of 14 amino acids. The germline V gene encodes CDR1 KGHSH and CDR2 LQKENI. The trim removed 3 bases at V and 7 bases at J, leaving 7 bases unmatched. The CDR3 DNA reads TGTGCCAGCTCACCTACTACAGGGGGCAGGGAGCAGTACTTC. Translation: CASSPTTGGREQYF. The complete variable domain, with remaining parts taken from reference TRBV18 and TRBJ2-7, reads NAGVMQNPRHLVRRRGQEARLRCSPMKGHSHVYWYRQLPEEGLKFMVYLQKENIIDESGMPKERFSAEFPKEGPSILRIQQVVRGDSAAYFCASSPTTGGREQYFGPGTRLTVT.

A few counts support this clone. The V and J genes are TRBV7-8 and TRBJ2-3; the D is unclear. The V and J ends lost 1 base and 6 bases respectively, with 11 bases between them. Germline V gives CDR1 SGHVS, CDR2 FQNEAQ. The CDR3 runs to 14 residues. The CDR3 nucleotides read TGTGCCAGCAGCTTAGAGGTCCCCCTCGATACGCAGTATTTT. It is translated as CASSLEVPLDTQYF.

This clone was detected a few times. The V gene is TRBV7-8, the J gene TRBJ2-7; unclear D gene. The CDR3 is 16 amino acids. CDR1 SGHVS and CDR2 FQNEAQ come from the germline V gene. V lost 0 bases and J 5 bases, leaving 17 bases between the germline ends. The CDR3 loop is CASSLARVGYTNEQYF. CDR3 DNA sequence: TGTGCCAGCAGCTTAGCGCGTGTGGGGTATACAAACGAGCAGTACTTC.

The genes are TRBV5-1 and TRBJ2-1; D may be TRBD2 (6 bases). Trimming shortened V by 5 bases and J by 0 bases, and 15 bases separated the two germline ends. This CDR3 is built from 16 residues. Germline V gene data show CDR1 as SGHRS and CDR2 as YFSETQ. The CDR3 reads CASRPLGTLSYNEQFF. The CDR3 nucleotides are TGCGCCAGCAGACCGTTAGGGACTCTCTCCTACAATGAGCAGTTCTTC. The whole variable domain, remainder taken from reference TRBV5-1 and TRBJ2-1, is KAGVTQTPRYLIKTRGQQVTLSCSPISGHRSVSWYQQTPGQGLQFLFEYFSETQRNKGNFPGRFSGRQFSNSRSEMNVSTLELGDSALYLCASRPLGTLSYNEQFFGPGTRLTVL.

This chain uses TRBV9 with TRBJ2-1; TRBD2 matches at 14 bases. CDR3 length: 16 residues. Germline trimming cut 4 bases from V and 7 bases from J; bases unmatched to any gene: 7. Germline V gene data show CDR1 as SGDLS and CDR2 as YYNGEE. In DNA form, the CDR3 reads TGTGCCAGCAGCCCCCGACTAGCGGGGGGGAGTAATGAGCAGTTCTTC. Encoded protein: CASSPRLAGGSNEQFF.

The chain's CDR3 is CASSLARAPLANEKLFF. The DNA for the CDR3 is TGTGCCAGCAGCTTAGCGCGTGCACCTCTGGCTAATGAAAAACTGTTTTTT. V gene TRBV7-6 combines with J gene TRBJ1-4; no clear D gene. The germline CDR1 and CDR2 sequences are SGHVS and FNYEAQ. With 0 bases removed from V and 3 bases from J, the gap between germline ends came to 14 bases. The CDR3 covers 17 residues.

This sequence joins TRBV5-1 and TRBJ1-1; 7 nucleotides match TRBD1. With V trimmed by 4 bases and J by 5 bases, 8 bases remained unmatched. CDR1 and CDR2 from the germline V gene are SGHRS and YFSETQ. The CDR3 has 14 residues. The CDR3 nucleotides are TGCGCCAGCAGCCAGGGGGATGTAGGGACTGAAGCTTTCTTT. The encoded protein is CASSQGDVGTEAFF.

This clone was seen just once. The chain uses TRBV11-2 and TRBJ1-2; TRBD1 might be the D (6 bases). Trimming cost V 1 base and J 8 bases, with 17 bases left between them. CDR1 SGHAT and CDR2 FQNNGV come from the germline V gene. CDR3 length: 15 amino acids. CDR3 amino acids: CASSLVGRGLGGYTF. In DNA, the CDR3 is TGTGCCAGCAGCTTAGTAGGCAGGGGCCTCGGGGGCTACACCTTC.

The chain is built from TRBV5-1 and TRBJ2-7; TRBD1 aligns across 8 bases. The CDR3 runs to 13 residues. J was trimmed by 5 bases and V by 3 bases; bases with no gene match: 4. Per the germline V gene, CDR1 is SGHRS and CDR2 is YFSETQ. CDR3 in amino acids: CASSSDRGHEQYF. CDR3 coding DNA: TGCGCCAGCAGCTCTGACAGGGGCCACGAGCAGTACTTC.

A note on this clone: One end of the junction varies from germline; a read error may be responsible. V and J are TRBV7-9 and TRBJ2-7, with D possibly matching TRBD1 (6 bases). The CDR3 length is 14 residues. Per the germline V gene, CDR1 is SEHNR and CDR2 is FQNEAQ (reference sequence). In DNA form, the CDR3 reads TGTGCCAGCAGCTCCCGGGACATCTCCTACCCTTCCCACTTC. Its translation is CASSSRDISYPSHF.